This paragraph covers one T cell receptor beta chain sequence. This entry belongs to a study of blood T cell repertoires in COVID-19. For the study at large: From the United States, Italy and Spain came samples of acute and convalescent COVID-19. The analysed material was cDNA or gDNA that came from T cells, B-cell-depleted T cells, or PBMCs.

Original handling: Amplification of reference gene primers provided the estimated nucleated cell counts. The protocol was immunoSEQ multiplex PCR, while the TCRdb copy is restricted to in-frame clones and leaves out a portion. V and J calls and clone size are copied from that table; D and trimming were computed from the DNA. The table lists nearly 95,000 clones, roughly 88% of them singletons. In germline, CDR1 is LGHNT, CDR2 FRNRAP. The length of the CDR3 is 14 residues. Trimming left V 2 bases short and J 7 bases short, with 14 bases between. The chain joins TRBV12-5 to TRBJ1-1; D remains unclear. Sequencing was carried out using peripheral blood. This TCR was recovered from a human donor with active COVID-19. The donor label of this sample is uncertain. CDR3 bases: TGTGCTAGTGGTTTGTTGAGGGTCCCGGGTGAAGCTTTCTTT. Translating gives CASGLLRVPGEAFF.